This TCR beta chain was observed in a study of CD8+ T cells in alopecia areata. Study-level background: The investigators scored severity in treated patients by the percentage of affected scalp area. Whole-study results and caveats: The study found that many expanded lesional clones persisted in scalp and blood during tofacitinib.

Treatment reported: oral pan-JAK inhibitor, 5-10 mg twice daily. Lesional scalp punch biopsies and peripheral blood were collected from alopecia areata patients. Turning to this clone: The antigen is undetermined.

The V gene's germline CDR1 is SGHNT and CDR2 YENEEA. The CDR3 extends over 13 amino acids. Trimming stripped 4 bases from V and 3 bases from J, with 10 bases between. The sequencing template was cDNA reverse transcribed from extracted RNA. Profiled with immunoSEQ multiplex PCR; TCRdb holds only in-frame clones, not every one. Here the sample spans roughly 220,000 clones, roughly three fifths being singletons. Source: CD4+ T cells sorted from blood, taken between weeks 43 and 45, from a patient treated with tofacitinib. This receptor was identified in a human donor with alopecia areata. The rearrangement links TRBV11-3 to TRBJ2-7; weak D call: TRBD1 (5 bases). Written as DNA, the CDR3 is TGTGCCAGCAGCTCGGACAATTTCTACGAGCAGTACTTC. It translates to CASSSDNFYEQYF.